A selection of T cell receptor beta chains follows, all from one sample in a study of blood T cells in healthy people across ages. TCRdb redid the calling of the 5' RACE reads with MiXCR, one entry per CDR3 protein. Of hundreds of thousands of distinct CDR3 sequences in the sample, roughly 50% are singletons; the top ten hold under 35%. Sequenced material: blood. The receptors originated from a woman in her sixties in good health. The CDR3 runs from the conserved cysteine through the conserved F or W.

V	length	J	CDR3
TRBV30	13	TRBJ2-7	CAWSGLSSGEQYF
TRBV4-2	15	TRBJ1-2	CASSQDPSTNYGYTF
TRBV2	14	TRBJ2-7	CASSQDRGRNEQYF
TRBV10-3	15	TRBJ2-7	CAIGRGSGRSGEQYF
TRBV20-1	14	TRBJ1-1	CSAPPRTANTEAFF
TRBV4-1	15	TRBJ2-1	CASSQGSWSGNEQFF
TRBV6-1	17	TRBJ2-2	CASSVDRVNLDTGELFF
TRBV7-2	13	TRBJ2-1	CVSSSGLAETQFF
TRBV20-1	14	TRBJ2-1	CSAVSGRASNEQFF
TRBV2	13	TRBJ2-1	CASDWGGGNEQFF
TRBV3-1	13	TRBJ1-5	CASSPVGGQPQHF
TRBV30	14	TRBJ1-4	CAWSSGGRGEKLFF
TRBV4-3	18	TRBJ2-1	CASSPRYEREAGGNEQFF
TRBV29-1	11	TRBJ1-1	CSTPGDTEAFF
TRBV18	15	TRBJ2-1	CASSPPGRDGNEQFF
TRBV25-1	14	TRBJ2-5	CASSEYRDRETQYF
TRBV29-1	12	TRBJ2-5	CSVEGQRREQYF
TRBV20-1	15	TRBJ2-4	CSGAGLAGAKNIQYF
TRBV9	14	.	CASSARDGAYEQYF
TRBV29-1	12	TRBJ2-3	CSVGTSPDTQYF
TRBV6-5	15	TRBJ2-3	CASSPLAAFTDTQYF
TRBV15	15	TRBJ2-7	CATAERPSGTYEQYF
TRBV7-2	17	TRBJ2-3	CASSLGLAGASTDTQYF
TRBV19	19	TRBJ1-5	CASSRTTGFTWGNNQPQHF
TRBV11-3	16	TRBJ2-7	CASSSTASVQGGEQYF
TRBV20-1	16	TRBJ2-4	CSALLIGNLAKNIQYF
TRBV27	12	TRBJ2-4	CASSRQGNIQYF
TRBV5-1	15	TRBJ2-3	CASTSLAGVTDTQYF
TRBV7-2	16	TRBJ2-7	CASSSQSGQGSGEQYF
TRBV20-1	12	TRBJ2-3	CSAHIGGDTQYF
TRBV7-3	16	.	CASSPGSGRAGNIQYF
TRBV6-1	15	TRBJ2-3	CASRATGGAADTQYF
TRBV10-3	15	.	CAISATSGVQETQYF
TRBV28	13	TRBJ2-1	CASGLADYNEQFF
TRBV7-2	20	TRBJ2-3	CASSLGGRSSGRTSTDTQYF
TRBV12-3/TRBV12-4	14	TRBJ2-5	CASSLRGGRNEQYF
TRBV2	15	TRBJ2-1	CASTLGLAGGNEQFF
TRBV7-9	12	TRBJ2-2	CASRSSTGELFF
TRBV30	11	TRBJ2-3	CAWMSSDTQYF
TRBV6-5	17	TRBJ2-1	CASSYRLGGTGGNEQFF
TRBV29-1	14	TRBJ2-7	CSVQGVESSNEQYF
TRBV4-2	16	TRBJ1-6	CASSQVPGAIPSPLHF
TRBV6-1	14	TRBJ2-5	CASSETAGGETQYF
TRBV9	15	TRBJ2-3	CASSGTSGRSDTQYF
TRBV7-9	16	TRBJ1-4	CASSLAEGWGNEKLFF
TRBV7-6	16	TRBJ2-4	CASSPTPAGAKNIQYF
TRBV4-2	16	TRBJ1-5	CASSLGDGTPDQPQHF
TRBV11-2	13	TRBJ2-3	CASSLQDTDTQYF
TRBV4-3	15	TRBJ2-4	CASSQGRQGENIQYF
TRBV7-2	14	TRBJ2-7	CASNEGTSGTEQYF
TRBV29-1	13	TRBJ2-1	CSTAGRSYNEQFF